A single count supports the clone carrying this TCR beta chain. Its specificity is not known. Clones were read by immunoSEQ multiplex PCR, and TCRdb kept only the in-frame ones, dropping some. The sample contains fewer than 55,000 clones, more than 70% of which appear only once. This sample was taken from a study of vaccination effects on CD4 cells after COVID-19. Across the whole study: Participants were vaccinated with two doses of either the BNT162b2 or mRNA-1273 vaccine. Study findings and constraints: The study dataset contains few convalescent patients and includes no early post-infection timepoints. Common cold coronavirus cross-reactivity was shown by only 1 of 255 vaccine-induced clones in healthy vaccinees.

Antigen-specific CD4+ T cells expanded by the ViraFEST assay with viral peptide pools were then sequenced. Cells that had been cultured for 10 days were the source of isolated CD4+ T cells. Nucleocapsid antibodies stayed negative before and after vaccination, showing no earlier SARS-CoV-2 infection. A few million PBMC were seeded per well and grown in the presence of around 10 IU/ml IL-2 and around 11 ug/ml peptides. The CDR3 has 17 amino acids. Germline CDR1 SGDLS, CDR2 YYNGEE. The V gene end was trimmed by 0 bases and the J gene end by 4 bases; junction bases not matched to a gene: 10. Source: CD4+ T cells from PBMCs cultured with HCoV-OC43 spike peptides, taken before COVID-19 vaccination. Subset indicated: HCoV-OC43 spike overlapping peptide pool stimulation. This receptor was obtained from a human donor who received a COVID-19 vaccine. The rearrangement links TRBV9 to TRBJ2-3; TRBD2 matches 8 bases. The DNA of the CDR3 is TGTGCCAGCAGCGTAGGTGGCGGGGGGTACTTAGCAGATACGCAGTATTTT. As protein: CASSVGGGGYLADTQYF.